The source of this T cell receptor beta chain is a study of Graves' ophthalmopathy and Graves' hyperthyroidism. The trim removed 4 bases at V and 10 bases at J, leaving 7 bases unmatched. Germline assignment: CDR1 LNHDA and CDR2 SQIVND (reference sequence). The CDR3 consists of 13 residues. This clonotype was recorded many times. Its antigen is as yet unknown. Study results and caveats: Most thyroid-expanded clonotypes exceeding 0.001 frequency were also found in blood.

The authors isolated PBMCs from around 10 ml of fresh peripheral blood. Amplification targeted the TCR beta CDR3 regions, with RNA transcripts as the source material. An initial RT-PCR round employing HTBI primers preceded a second-round multiplex PCR. TCRdb independently ran MiXCR on the multiplex PCR reads; one entry per CDR3 protein. Here the sample spans approximately 500,000 distinct CDR3 sequences, around 14% being singletons. The chain recombines TRBV19 with TRBJ2-4; TRBD1 agrees at 7 bases. This clonotype was sampled from a woman in her 30s with Graves' ophthalmopathy. Sequencing was done on a sample of blood. For the CDR3, the DNA is TGTGCCAGTAGTAGCAGTGTGGACAGGATTCAGTACTTC. Protein: CASSSSVDRIQYF.